The 21 T cell receptor beta chains presented below share a single source sample, sequenced in a study of T cell responses to AZD1222 COVID-19 vaccine. Libraries were prepared by immunoSEQ multiplex PCR; TCRdb keeps only in-frame clonotypes and omits some of them. The table records roughly 80,000 clones, around 90% of them present only once. The material sequenced was peripheral blood, taken on day 0 of MenACWY control vaccination. The receptors shown here come from an adult in good health.

This sequence joins TRBV28 and TRBJ1-3, with D possibly being TRBD1 (6 bases). This CDR3 spans 15 amino acids. V was clipped by 6 bases and J by 4 bases, with 16 bases between them. Looked up from germline, CDR1 is MDHEN and CDR2 is SYDVKM. The CDR3 loop is CASSPRQDEGNTIYF. Here the CDR3 DNA reads TGTGCCAGCAGCCCGAGACAGGATGAGGGAAACACCATATATTTT.

J is TRBJ2-6 and V is TRBV5-1, with unresolved D. Trimming removed 6 bases at V and 0 bases at J, with 13 bases between. CDR1 is SGHRS, CDR2 YFSETQ, per germline. This CDR3 contains 16 residues. CDR3 sequence (DNA): TGCGCCAGCACGGGTGTCGCCCGCTCTGGGGCCAACGTCCTGACTTTC. The encoded protein is CASTGVARSGANVLTF.

The chain is built from TRBV7-2 and TRBJ2-2, with TRBD2 identical over 8 bases. Trimming removed 5 bases from V and 4 bases from J; junction bases left unmatched: 9. The CDR3 spans 16 residues. In germline, CDR1 is SGHTA, CDR2 FQGNSA. This chain's CDR3 is CASSSSGLVSTGELFF. In DNA, the CDR3 is TGTGCCAGCAGCAGTTCGGGACTAGTAAGCACCGGGGAGCTGTTTTTT.

The chain couples TRBV6-5 to TRBJ2-1, with TRBD2 matching 10 bases. Germline-derived CDR1 and CDR2 are MNHEY and SVGAGI. The CDR3 contains 14 residues. After removal of 4 bases from V and 7 bases from J, the junction contained 4 bases not matched to a gene. In DNA form, the CDR3 reads TGTGCCAGCAGTTCTAGCGGGAGTAGGAATGAGCAGTTCTTC. Translated, it gives CASSSSGSRNEQFF.

J is TRBJ2-7 and V is TRBV6-5, with D possibly being TRBD1 (5 bases). Trimming removed 7 bases from V and 2 bases from J, with 18 bases in between. The germline V gene encodes CDR1 MNHEY and CDR2 SVGAGI. CDR3 length equals 15 residues. The CDR3 coding sequence is TGTGCCAGCAAGCTAAGGGGTGGGCTGACCTACGAGCAGTACTTC. It codes for CASKLRGGLTYEQYF.

The rearrangement links TRBV3-1 (or the pseudogene TRBV3-2) to TRBJ2-7; D remains ambiguous. V shed 1 base and J shed 6 bases, with 13 bases lying between them. The CDR3 length is 14 residues. CDR1 and CDR2 from the germline V gene are LGHDT and YNNKEL (reference sequence). The DNA for the CDR3 is TGTGCCAGCAGCCAAGCTCCTAGTGGCTCCGAGCAGTACTTC. This codes for CASSQAPSGSEQYF.

The chain has TRBV6-5 and TRBJ2-3, with a tentative D call TRBD1 (5 bases). The V end was cut by 10 bases, the J end by 6 bases, with 11 bases between. CDR3 size: 11 residues. Germline-derived CDR1 and CDR2 are MNHEY and SVGAGI. CDR3 DNA sequence: TGTGCCACCAGCCGACAGGATACGCAGTATTTT. It yields the protein CATSRQDTQYF.

This clone was recorded only once. The chain is built from TRBV29-1 and TRBJ2-4; the D is unclear. CDR1 and CDR2 from the germline V gene are SQVTM and ANQGSEA. This CDR3 is 9 amino acids long. V was pared by 7 bases and J by 8 bases, with 6 bases between. CDR3 sequence: CSERDIQYF. The CDR3 bases are TGCAGCGAGAGAGACATTCAGTACTTC.

The chain joins TRBV3-1 (or the pseudogene TRBV3-2) to TRBJ1-2; 8 bases are a match to TRBD1. V shed 0 bases, J shed 8 bases, and the junction held 8 bases outside the gene matches. Looked up from germline, CDR1 is LGHDT and CDR2 is YNNKEL (reference sequence). The CDR3 loop spans 15 amino acids. In nucleotides, the CDR3 is TGTGCCAGCAGCCAAGATAACAGGGGGTGGTGGGGCTACACCTTC. This sequence encodes CASSQDNRGWWGYTF.

The chain uses TRBV6-5 and TRBJ2-1; 8 nucleotides match TRBD2. The J segment lost 1 base and the V segment lost 8 bases, leaving 7 bases of the junction unmatched. Looked up from germline, CDR1 is MNHEY and CDR2 is SVGAGI. This CDR3 is 15 amino acids long. The CDR3 nucleotides read TGTGCCAGCGGAGCTAGCGGGCGATCCTACAATGAGCAGTTCTTC. Amino acids: CASGASGRSYNEQFF.

The chain employs TRBV5-1 and TRBJ2-3; 11 nucleotides align to TRBD2. With V trimmed by 5 bases and J by 0 bases, 5 bases remained unmatched. This CDR3 contains 16 residues. CDR1 SGHRS and CDR2 YFSETQ come from the germline V gene. The CDR3: CASRFRTSGSTDTQYF. The DNA for the CDR3 is TGCGCCAGCAGATTCAGGACTAGCGGGAGCACAGATACGCAGTATTTT.

The rearrangement joins TRBV19 to TRBJ2-5; the D gene is possibly TRBD1 (5 bases). V was clipped by 1 base and J by 5 bases, with 14 bases between them. Germline-derived CDR1 and CDR2 are LNHDA and SQIVND (reference sequence). The CDR3 has 15 residues. The CDR3 nucleotides are TGTGCCAGTAGTATAGGGGGCACCCGGGCGGAGACCCAGTACTTC. Protein product: CASSIGGTRAETQYF.

The J gene is TRBJ2-1, the V gene TRBV9; 9 positions agree with TRBD2. The CDR3 totals 15 residues. Germline V gene sequence: CDR1 SGDLS, CDR2 YYNGEE. With V trimmed by 0 bases and J by 5 bases, 3 bases remained unmatched. DNA of the CDR3: TGTGCCAGCAGCGTAGTGGCTAGCGGGAACAATGAGCAGTTCTTC. Its protein is CASSVVASGNNEQFF.

The gene calls are TRBV5-1 and TRBJ2-1; a weak D match, TRBD2 (7 bases). Trimming shortened V by 5 bases and J by 3 bases, and 12 bases separated the two germline ends. The germline CDR1 and CDR2 sequences are SGHRS and YFSETQ. The CDR3 is 14 amino acids. The CDR3 DNA reads TGCGCCAGCAGAAACAGGGAGGGCTACAATGAGCAGTTCTTC. It codes for CASRNREGYNEQFF.

The chain couples TRBV9 to TRBJ2-7; 11 bases are shared with TRBD1. Germline trimming cut 4 bases from V and 2 bases from J; bases unmatched to any gene: 14. The CDR3 contains 18 residues. In germline, CDR1 is SGDLS, CDR2 YYNGEE. CDR3 DNA: TGTGCCAGCAGCCCGAGGCTGGGCACGGACAGGGGGCCCTACGAGCAGTACTTC. As protein: CASSPRLGTDRGPYEQYF. The full variable domain, with the rest looked up from reference TRBV9 and TRBJ2-7, is DSGVTQTPKHLITATGQRVTLRCSPRSGDLSVYWYQQSLDQGLQFLIQYYNGEERAKGNILERFSAQQFPDLHSELNLSSLELGDSALYFCASSPRLGTDRGPYEQYFGPGTRLTVT.

DNA for the CDR3: TGTGCCAGCAGTGAAAGCTCTGGGGCCAACGTCCTGACTTTC. Translating gives CASSESSGANVLTF. This chain uses TRBV25-1 with TRBJ2-6; D remains unclear. The germline V gene encodes CDR1 MGHDK and CDR2 SYGVNS. The CDR3 sequence is 14 residues long. V dropped 2 bases and J dropped 0 bases, with 2 bases sitting between them.

The chain is built from TRBV3-1 (or the pseudogene TRBV3-2) and TRBJ2-2; 12 bases line up with TRBD2. After removal of 0 bases from V and 1 base from J, the junction contained 9 bases not matched to a gene. The CDR3 has 20 residues. Germline CDR1 is LGHDT and CDR2 is YNNKEL (reference sequence). In DNA form, the CDR3 reads TGTGCCAGCAGCCAAGATCGGGCGACTAGCGGGGGAATGAACACCGGGGAGCTGTTTTTT. Translating it yields CASSQDRATSGGMNTGELFF.

In nucleotides, the CDR3 is TGTGCCAGTAGTACAACCCTACTGAACTTGGCAGATACGCAGTATTTT. It translates to CASSTTLLNLADTQYF. V gene TRBV19 combines with J gene TRBJ2-3, with D unresolved. V was cut by 4 bases and J by 4 bases, with 18 bases left in between. This CDR3 contains 16 residues. CDR1 is LNHDA and CDR2 is SQIVND in the germline V gene (reference sequence).

The table lists this clone with a count of one. The chain has TRBV7-2 and TRBJ1-2, with D uncertain. The V gene's germline CDR1 is SGHTA and CDR2 FQGNSA. V was cut by 4 bases and J by 8 bases, with 23 bases left in between. The CDR3 is 16 residues long. CDR3 sequence reads: CASSSQSRGSIDGYTF. CDR3 DNA: TGTGCCAGCAGCTCCCAAAGTCGGGGATCTATAGACGGCTACACCTTC.

The rearrangement uses TRBV25-1 and TRBJ1-1; no reliable D call. CDR3 length equals 12 residues. The V and J ends lost 3 bases and 10 bases respectively, with 12 bases between them. CDR1 is MGHDK, CDR2 SYGVNS, per germline. DNA for the CDR3: TGTGCCAGCAGTGACAAGGTCTTAAGAGCTTTCTTT. It codes for CASSDKVLRAFF.

The chain couples TRBV5-1 to TRBJ2-7; unclear D gene. The CDR3 has 14 amino acids. V lost 1 base and J lost 2, with 10 bases in between. Germline loops: CDR1 SGHRS, CDR2 YFSETQ. DNA for the CDR3: TGCGCCAGCAGCTTGAATCCGGAAGCCTACGAGCAGTACTTC. This codes for CASSLNPEAYEQYF.